These T cell receptor beta chains were read from a single sample in a study of T-cell memory formation after mild COVID-19. From the 5' RACE reads, TCRdb called clonotypes with MiXCR, one entry per CDR3 protein. This sample has roughly 150,000 distinct CDR3 sequences, with about 14% found just once. The sample consisted of PBMCs or a T cell subset sorted from them (not recorded which). The source of these receptors is an adult woman who had mild COVID-19 (a few samples of this study predate the infection). Cell type and time point are not known. Both conserved end residues are part of each CDR3.

v_call: TRBV7-6
cdr3_aa: CASSYTSTDTQYF

v_call: TRBV9
cdr3_aa: CASSPRGQGLNTEAFF

v_call: TRBV12-3/TRBV12-4
cdr3_aa: CASSFGLANNEQFF

v_call: TRBV7-7
cdr3_aa: CASSFGQGDSYEQYF

v_call: TRBV27
cdr3_aa: CASSRSVNEQFF

v_call: TRBV4-1
cdr3_aa: CASSPGWGAGGYTF

v_call: TRBV29-1
cdr3_aa: CSVVRNTEAFF

v_call: TRBV7-6
cdr3_aa: CASSLGDSGTAGELFF

v_call: TRBV9
cdr3_aa: CASSVGTGSGQPQHF

v_call: TRBV2
cdr3_aa: CASSRGQGFVETQYF

v_call: TRBV6-2/TRBV6-3
cdr3_aa: CASSYMGLASDEQYF

v_call: TRBV5-1
cdr3_aa: CASQAGETPDTQYF

v_call: TRBV5-1
cdr3_aa: CASSNTTVVYGIGYTF

v_call: TRBV18
cdr3_aa: CASSPHTFWYEQYF

v_call: TRBV5-1
cdr3_aa: CASSPGQAIGNEQFF

v_call: TRBV7-9
cdr3_aa: CASSLSTLDHLGQYF

v_call: TRBV11-3
cdr3_aa: CASSFYPQTGVNNTEAFF

v_call: TRBV7-9
cdr3_aa: CASSTSVEEGVYGYTF

v_call: TRBV9
cdr3_aa: CASSPPTREQFF

v_call: TRBV27
cdr3_aa: CASSFGGDLYNEQFF

v_call: TRBV13
cdr3_aa: CASSLEEAGGDEQYF

v_call: TRBV12-3/TRBV12-4
cdr3_aa: CASSLTGNYEQYF

v_call: TRBV19
cdr3_aa: CASSHQGLGEQYF

v_call: TRBV11-2
cdr3_aa: CASSSWKDSSSYEQYF

v_call: TRBV29-1
cdr3_aa: CSVALGANVLTF

v_call: TRBV9
cdr3_aa: CASSDSGGEINEQFF

v_call: TRBV29-1
cdr3_aa: CSVVGTVGGGELFF

v_call: TRBV7-8
cdr3_aa: CASSLGAYRATGNEQFF

v_call: TRBV20-1
cdr3_aa: CSARDPLSYEQYF

v_call: TRBV12-3/TRBV12-4
cdr3_aa: CASSPRQGTSSGANVLTF

v_call: TRBV7-2
cdr3_aa: CASSLQGTPYF

v_call: TRBV2
cdr3_aa: CASSVFLGAYEQYF

v_call: TRBV30
cdr3_aa: CAWGPRTPHSYEQYF

v_call: TRBV11-2
cdr3_aa: CASSLPAGFSTDTQYF

v_call: TRBV7-2
cdr3_aa: CASSPRTGQEETQYF

v_call: TRBV12-3/TRBV12-4
cdr3_aa: CASSLSTRKSNEQFF

v_call: TRBV7-8
cdr3_aa: CASSLPRAGQDNYGYTF

v_call: TRBV7-8
cdr3_aa: CASSFFLGVGELFF

v_call: TRBV4-2
cdr3_aa: CASSQVDKGGGETQYF

v_call: TRBV13
cdr3_aa: CASSPGLAISYEQYF

v_call: TRBV18
cdr3_aa: CASSQSLTLLAGGPNEQFF

v_call: TRBV6-5
cdr3_aa: CASSYRPVPKPTDTQYF

v_call: TRBV7-6
cdr3_aa: CASSPVSAQETQYF

v_call: TRBV7-6
cdr3_aa: CASSLGEGLYEQYF

v_call: TRBV14
cdr3_aa: CASSQYPTDTQYF